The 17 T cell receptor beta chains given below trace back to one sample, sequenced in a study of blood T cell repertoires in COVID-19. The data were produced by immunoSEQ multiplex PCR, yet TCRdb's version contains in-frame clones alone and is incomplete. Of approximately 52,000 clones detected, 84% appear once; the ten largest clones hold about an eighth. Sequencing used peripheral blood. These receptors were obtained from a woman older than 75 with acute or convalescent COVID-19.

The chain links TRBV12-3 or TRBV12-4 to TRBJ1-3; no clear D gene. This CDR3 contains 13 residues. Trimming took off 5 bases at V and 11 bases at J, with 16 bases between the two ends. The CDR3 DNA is TGTGCCAGCAGTCCCCCGACATTGCTGGCCATATATTTT. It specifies CASSPPTLLAIYF.

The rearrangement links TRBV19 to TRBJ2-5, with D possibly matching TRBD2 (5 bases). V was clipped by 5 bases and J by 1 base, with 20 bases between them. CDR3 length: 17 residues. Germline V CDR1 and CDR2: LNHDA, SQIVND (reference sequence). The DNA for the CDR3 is TGTGCCAGTAGTGAACACGGGATCAAAAGGACCCAAGAGACCCAGTACTTC. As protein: CASSEHGIKRTQETQYF.

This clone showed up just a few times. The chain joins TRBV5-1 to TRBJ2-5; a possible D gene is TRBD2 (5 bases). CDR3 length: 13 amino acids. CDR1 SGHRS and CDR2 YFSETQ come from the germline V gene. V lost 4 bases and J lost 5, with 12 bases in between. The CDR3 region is CASSQNERETQYF. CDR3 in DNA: TGCGCCAGCAGCCAGAACGAGCGGGAGACCCAGTACTTC.

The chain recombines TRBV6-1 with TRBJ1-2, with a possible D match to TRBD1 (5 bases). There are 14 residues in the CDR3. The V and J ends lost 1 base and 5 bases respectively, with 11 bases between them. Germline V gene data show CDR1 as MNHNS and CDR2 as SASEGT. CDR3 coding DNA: TGTGCCAGCAGTGAAGAGACAGCTACATATGGCTACACCTTC. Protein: CASSEETATYGYTF.

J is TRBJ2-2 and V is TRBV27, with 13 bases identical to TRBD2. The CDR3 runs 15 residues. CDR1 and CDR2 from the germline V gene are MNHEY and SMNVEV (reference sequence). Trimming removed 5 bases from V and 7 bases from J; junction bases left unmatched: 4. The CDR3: CASSIGLAGVGELFF. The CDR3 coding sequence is TGTGCCAGCAGTATTGGACTAGCGGGGGTCGGGGAGCTGTTTTTT.

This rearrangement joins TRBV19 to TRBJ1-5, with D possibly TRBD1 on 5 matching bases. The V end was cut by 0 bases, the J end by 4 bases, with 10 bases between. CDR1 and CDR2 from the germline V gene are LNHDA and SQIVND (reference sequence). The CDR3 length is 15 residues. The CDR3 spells CASSIERQGNQPQHF. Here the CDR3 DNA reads TGTGCCAGTAGTATAGAGAGGCAGGGAAATCAGCCCCAGCATTTT.

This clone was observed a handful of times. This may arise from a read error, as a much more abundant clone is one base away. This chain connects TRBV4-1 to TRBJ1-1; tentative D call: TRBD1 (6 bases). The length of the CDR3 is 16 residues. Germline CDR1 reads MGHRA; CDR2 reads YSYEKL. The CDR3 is CARSRGGDNMNTEAFF. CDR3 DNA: TGCGCCCGCAGCCGCGGGGGGGACAACATGAACACTGAAGCTTTCTTT.

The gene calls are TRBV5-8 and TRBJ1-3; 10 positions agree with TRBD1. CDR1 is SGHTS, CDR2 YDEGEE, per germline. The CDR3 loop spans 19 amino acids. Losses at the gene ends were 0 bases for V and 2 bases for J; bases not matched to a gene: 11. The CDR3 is CASSLEGVTGGLTGNTIYF. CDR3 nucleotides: TGTGCCAGCAGCTTGGAAGGGGTGACAGGGGGCTTGACTGGAAACACCATATATTTT.

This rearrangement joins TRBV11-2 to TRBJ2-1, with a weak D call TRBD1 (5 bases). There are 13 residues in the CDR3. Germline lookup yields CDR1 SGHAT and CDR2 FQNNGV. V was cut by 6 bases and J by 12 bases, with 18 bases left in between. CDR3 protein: CASSPRALPSQFF. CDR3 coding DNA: TGTGCCAGCAGTCCCAGGGCTCTACCCTCGCAGTTCTTC. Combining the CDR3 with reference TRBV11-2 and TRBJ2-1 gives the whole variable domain EAGVAQSPRYKIIEKRQSVAFWCNPISGHATLYWYQQILGQGPKLLIQFQNNGVVDDSQLPKDRFSAERLKGVDSTLKIQPAKLEDSAVYLCASSPRALPSQFFGPGTRLTVL.

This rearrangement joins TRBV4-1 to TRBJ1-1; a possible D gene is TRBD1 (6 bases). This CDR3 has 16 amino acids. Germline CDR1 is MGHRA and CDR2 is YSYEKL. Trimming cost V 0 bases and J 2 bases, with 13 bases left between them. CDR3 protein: CASSQDGGAANTEAFF. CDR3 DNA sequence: TGCGCCAGCAGCCAAGATGGGGGGGCAGCTAACACTGAAGCTTTCTTT.

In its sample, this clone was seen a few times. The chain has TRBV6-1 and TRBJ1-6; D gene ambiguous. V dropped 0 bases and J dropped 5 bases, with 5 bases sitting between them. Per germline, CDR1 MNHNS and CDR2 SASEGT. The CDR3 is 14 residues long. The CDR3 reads CASSEATDNSPLHF. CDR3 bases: TGTGCCAGCAGTGAAGCCACGGATAATTCACCCCTCCACTTT.

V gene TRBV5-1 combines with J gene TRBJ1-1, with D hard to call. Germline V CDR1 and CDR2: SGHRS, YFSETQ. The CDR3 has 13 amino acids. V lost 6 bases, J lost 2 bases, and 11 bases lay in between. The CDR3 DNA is TGCGCCAGCACAAGGGAGGTAAACACTGAAGCTTTCTTT. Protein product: CASTREVNTEAFF.

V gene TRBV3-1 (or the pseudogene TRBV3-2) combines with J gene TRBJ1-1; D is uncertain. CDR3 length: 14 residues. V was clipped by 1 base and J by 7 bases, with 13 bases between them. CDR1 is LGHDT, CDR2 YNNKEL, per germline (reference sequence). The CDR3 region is CASSQVSAGSEAFF. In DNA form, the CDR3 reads TGTGCCAGCAGCCAAGTTTCCGCGGGGAGTGAAGCTTTCTTT.

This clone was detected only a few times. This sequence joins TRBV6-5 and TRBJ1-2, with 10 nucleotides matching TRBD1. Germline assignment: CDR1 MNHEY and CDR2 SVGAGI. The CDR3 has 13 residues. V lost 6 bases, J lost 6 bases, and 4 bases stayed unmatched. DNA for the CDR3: TGTGCCAGCAGACGGACAGGGGGGAATGGCTACACCTTC. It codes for CASRRTGGNGYTF.

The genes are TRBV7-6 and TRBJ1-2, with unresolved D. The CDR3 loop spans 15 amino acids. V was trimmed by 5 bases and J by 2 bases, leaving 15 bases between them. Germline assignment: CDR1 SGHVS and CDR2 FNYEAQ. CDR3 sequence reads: CASSPQAHANYGYTF. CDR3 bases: TGTGCCAGCAGCCCGCAGGCCCATGCCAACTATGGCTACACCTTC.

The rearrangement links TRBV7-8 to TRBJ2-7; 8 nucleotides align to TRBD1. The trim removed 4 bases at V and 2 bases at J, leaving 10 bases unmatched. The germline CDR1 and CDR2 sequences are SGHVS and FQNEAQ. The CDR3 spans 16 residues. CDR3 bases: TGTGCCAGCAGCTCGAGGGACAGGAGCAACACCTACGAGCAGTACTTC. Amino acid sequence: CASSSRDRSNTYEQYF.

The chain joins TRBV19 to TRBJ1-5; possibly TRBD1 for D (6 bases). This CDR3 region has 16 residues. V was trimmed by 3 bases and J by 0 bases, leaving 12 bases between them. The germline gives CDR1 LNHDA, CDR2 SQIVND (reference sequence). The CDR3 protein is CASSMTGHDSNQPQHF. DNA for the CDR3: TGTGCCAGTAGTATGACAGGCCATGATAGCAATCAGCCCCAGCATTTT. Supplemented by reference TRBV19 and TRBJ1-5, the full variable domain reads DGGITQSPKYLFRKEGQNVTLSCEQNLNHDAMYWYRQDPGQGLRLIYYSQIVNDFQKGDIAEGYSVSREKKESFPLTVTSAQKNPTAFYLCASSMTGHDSNQPQHFGDGTRLSIL.